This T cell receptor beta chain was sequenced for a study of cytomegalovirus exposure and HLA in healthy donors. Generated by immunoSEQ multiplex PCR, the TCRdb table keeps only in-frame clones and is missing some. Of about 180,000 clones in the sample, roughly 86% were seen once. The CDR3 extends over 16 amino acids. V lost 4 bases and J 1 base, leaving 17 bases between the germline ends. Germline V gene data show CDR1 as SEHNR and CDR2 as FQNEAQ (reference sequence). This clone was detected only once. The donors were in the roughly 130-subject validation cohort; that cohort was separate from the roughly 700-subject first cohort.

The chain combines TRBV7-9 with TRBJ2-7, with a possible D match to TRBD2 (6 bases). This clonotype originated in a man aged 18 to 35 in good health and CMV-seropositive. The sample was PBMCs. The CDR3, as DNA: TGTGCCAGCAGCTCCCCTCCCACGGCGGGGTCCTACGAGCAGTACTTC. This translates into CASSSPPTAGSYEQYF.